What follows are 21 T cell receptor beta chains derived from one specimen sequenced in a study of blood T cell repertoires in COVID-19. Repertoires were generated with immunoSEQ multiplex PCR, while TCRdb's copy carries only in-frame clones and drops some. This repertoire shows 250,000 to 350,000 clones, about 89% found once; its top ten account for 0.7% to 0.9%. The sequenced material came from peripheral blood. Every receptor here comes from a man aged 25 to 40 with acute or convalescent COVID-19.

The J gene is TRBJ1-3, the V gene TRBV28; weak D call: TRBD1 (6 bases). This CDR3 is 15 amino acids long. The V end was cut by 4 bases, the J end by 4 bases, with 14 bases between. Looked up from germline, CDR1 is MDHEN and CDR2 is SYDVKM. DNA of the CDR3: TGTGCCAGCAGTTCACCACAGGGCGGCGGAAACACCATATATTTT. Translating it yields CASSSPQGGGNTIYF.

In this sample, this clone turned up a few times. This chain joins TRBV5-1 and TRBJ1-1, with D tentatively TRBD1 (6 bases). Germline CDR1 SGHRS, CDR2 YFSETQ. The CDR3 is made up of 14 amino acids. Trimming took off 6 bases at V and 0 bases at J, with 12 bases between the two ends. CDR3 bases: TGCGCCAGCAAGGTCACAGGGCTGAACACTGAAGCTTTCTTT. Its protein is CASKVTGLNTEAFF.

J is TRBJ1-1 and V is TRBV30, with TRBD1 identical over 10 bases. This CDR3 has 14 amino acids. CDR1 is GTSNPN, CDR2 SVGIG, per germline (reference sequence). Trimming at V came to 4 bases and at J to 3 bases, leaving 5 bases not matched to a gene. The CDR3 is CAWNMDRGDTEAFF. The CDR3 coding sequence is TGTGCCTGGAACATGGACAGGGGGGACACTGAAGCTTTCTTT.

Turning to this clone: The junction shows a germline mismatch at one end, possibly a read error. V gene TRBV7-7 combines with J gene TRBJ2-1; tentatively, D is TRBD1 (5 bases). CDR1 SSHAT and CDR2 FNYEAQ come from the germline V gene (reference sequence). The CDR3 spans 13 residues. The CDR3 loop reads CASSYDRNNEQFF. The CDR3, as DNA: TGTGCTAGCAGCTACGACAGAAACAATGAGCAGTTCTTC.

The chain couples TRBV7-3 to TRBJ2-3; D ambiguous. Germline V gene lookup returns CDR1 SGHTA and CDR2 FQGTGA. V was clipped by 2 bases and J by 4 bases, with 10 bases between them. CDR3 length: 14 amino acids. CDR3 protein: CASSLGALADTQYF. Written as DNA, the CDR3 is TGTGCCAGCAGCTTAGGAGCGCTAGCAGATACGCAGTATTTT.

CDR3 nucleotides: TGTGCCAGCAGCCCACAGCACAATCAGCCCCAGCATTTT. It yields the protein CASSPQHNQPQHF. This chain connects TRBV7-8 to TRBJ1-5; D is undetermined. Trimming cost V 5 bases and J 3 bases, with 8 bases left between them. The CDR3 covers 13 residues. Germline-derived CDR1 and CDR2 are SGHVS and FQNEAQ.

V usage is TRBV5-4 and J usage is TRBJ1-1; D is ambiguous. The CDR3 has 14 residues. The germline gives CDR1 SGHNT, CDR2 YYREEE (reference sequence). The V and J ends lost 0 bases and 2 bases respectively, with 8 bases between them. CDR3 residues: CASSLGGKNTEAFF. The CDR3 bases are TGTGCCAGCAGCTTGGGAGGGAAAAACACTGAAGCTTTCTTT.

The chain has TRBV30 and TRBJ1-4; maybe TRBD1 (6 bases). The CDR3 totals 14 residues. V was pared by 3 bases and J by 5 bases, with 13 bases between. Germline V gives CDR1 GTSNPN, CDR2 SVGIG (reference sequence). The CDR3 region is CAWREQGRNEKLFF. The CDR3 DNA is TGTGCCTGGAGGGAACAGGGAAGGAATGAAAAACTGTTTTTT. The full variable domain, rest sourced from reference TRBV30 and TRBJ1-4, is SQTIHQWPATLVQPVGSPLSLECTVEGTSNPNLYWYRQAAGRGLQLLFYSVGIGQISSEVPQNLSASRPQDRQFILSSKKLLLSDSGFYLCAWREQGRNEKLFFGSGTQLSVL.

The V call is TRBV18, the J call TRBJ1-1; a weak D match, TRBD1 (6 bases). The CDR3 consists of 15 residues. Deletions cut 4 bases from V and 0 bases from J, with 12 bases between. Germline V gene lookup returns CDR1 KGHSH and CDR2 LQKENI. Written as DNA, the CDR3 is TGTGCCAGCTCACAGACGACAGGACTGAACACTGAAGCTTTCTTT. Protein: CASSQTTGLNTEAFF.

The J gene is TRBJ2-4, the V gene TRBV24-1; 9 nucleotides align to TRBD2. The trim removed 6 bases at V and 7 bases at J, leaving 6 bases unmatched. Looked up from germline, CDR1 is KGHDR and CDR2 is SFDVKD. The CDR3 loop spans 14 amino acids. Here the CDR3 DNA reads TGTGCCACCAGTCTTAGCGGGAGTAGGAACATTCAGTACTTC. Amino acid sequence: CATSLSGSRNIQYF.

The chain recombines TRBV6-5 with TRBJ2-7; 12 nucleotides match TRBD2. This CDR3 is built from 15 residues. Germline values: CDR1 MNHEY, CDR2 SVGAGI. J gave up 4 bases and V 6 bases, and 7 bases lay outside the gene matches. CDR3 region: CASRPTSGGLYEQYF. The DNA for the CDR3 is TGTGCCAGCAGACCCACTAGCGGGGGGTTGTACGAGCAGTACTTC.

The V gene is TRBV6-5, the J gene TRBJ2-1, with D possibly TRBD2 on 6 matching bases. The CDR3 is 11 residues long. The germline V and J ends were trimmed by 6 bases and 10 bases, with 10 bases remaining between them. Germline lookup yields CDR1 MNHEY and CDR2 SVGAGI. The CDR3 is CASSPRGEQFF. The CDR3 DNA is TGTGCCAGCAGCCCACGGGGGGAGCAGTTCTTC.

The chain has TRBV13 and TRBJ2-1; 9 bases match TRBD2. This CDR3 is 17 amino acids long. Unmatched junction bases numbered 15, after V lost 2 bases and J lost 10 bases. Germline V gene sequence: CDR1 PRHDT, CDR2 FYEKMQ (reference sequence). CDR3 region: CASSLFWRGRANGEQFF. The DNA for the CDR3 is TGTGCCAGCAGCTTATTTTGGCGCGGGAGGGCCAACGGGGAGCAGTTCTTC.

The V call is TRBV5-6, the J call TRBJ1-6, with D unresolved. V was pared by 0 bases and J by 7 bases, with 20 bases between. CDR3 size: 18 residues. The germline V gene has CDR1 SGHDT and CDR2 YYEEEE. The CDR3: CASSLALRLAGGNSPLHF. CDR3 bases: TGTGCCAGCAGCTTGGCCTTGCGACTCGCCGGAGGGAATTCACCCCTCCACTTT.

The rearrangement joins TRBV6-5 to TRBJ2-3; possibly TRBD2 for D (5 bases). Germline CDR1 reads MNHEY; CDR2 reads SVGAGI. The CDR3 is made up of 14 amino acids. V was cut by 7 bases and J by 2 bases, with 13 bases left in between. The CDR3 loop reads CASKDFIDTDTQYF. CDR3 coding DNA: TGTGCCAGCAAGGACTTCATTGACACAGATACGCAGTATTTT.

As for this clone: It is likely a read error, because the conserved phenylalanine at the end of the CDR3 is missing. It is unclear where the CDR3 begins or ends on the DNA, so no DNA is shown, and the CDR3 is as TCRdb lists it. The rearrangement uses TRBV6-1 and TRBJ2-7; TRBD2 is taken as the D call from the table, unchecked against the DNA. Germline loops: CDR1 MNHNS, CDR2 SASEGT. The length of the CDR3 is 11 amino acids, counting both ends. The CDR3 sequence is CASSEGRGLLL.

The V gene is TRBV5-4, the J gene TRBJ2-2; D possibly corresponds to TRBD1 (6 bases). Germline CDR1 reads SGHNT; CDR2 reads YYREEE (reference sequence). Trimming took off 4 bases at V and 7 bases at J, with 17 bases between the two ends. CDR3 length equals 15 residues. The CDR3 region has the DNA TGTGCCAGCAGCACCGGGACAACCCTGAACGGGGAGCTGTTTTTT. It encodes CASSTGTTLNGELFF.

The CDR3 nucleotides read TGTGCCAGCAGTTTACCGGGTGTCAGTAATTCACCCCTCCACTTT. Encoded protein: CASSLPGVSNSPLHF. The rearrangement uses TRBV28 and TRBJ1-6; the D is unclear. Germline-derived CDR1 and CDR2 are MDHEN and SYDVKM. The CDR3 has 15 residues. Trimming cost V 2 bases and J 6 bases, with 11 bases left between them.

Turning to this clone: Other DNA sequences in this sample translate to the same CDR3. The chain uses TRBV28 and TRBJ2-7; D gene uncertain. The germline V gene has CDR1 MDHEN and CDR2 SYDVKM. Trimming took off 5 bases at V and 3 bases at J, with 5 bases between the two ends. CDR3 size: 11 residues. CDR3 sequence reads: CASSLLYEQYF. In DNA, the CDR3 is TGTGCCAGCAGTCTCCTCTACGAGCAGTACTTC.

The chain links TRBV27 to TRBJ1-5; 8 nucleotides match TRBD1. J was trimmed by 0 bases and V by 6 bases; bases with no gene match: 10. Germline V gives CDR1 MNHEY, CDR2 SMNVEV (reference sequence). The length of the CDR3 is 17 residues. CDR3 in DNA: TGTGCCAGCAGCCTCGGACAGGGCCTCGGTAGCAATCAGCCCCAGCATTTT. Amino acids: CASSLGQGLGSNQPQHF.

This chain links TRBV18 with TRBJ1-1; D perhaps matches TRBD1 (5 bases). The CDR3 contains 14 residues. Germline CDR1 reads KGHSH; CDR2 reads LQKENI. Trimming pared 5 bases from V and 3 bases from J, leaving 13 bases between. In DNA form, the CDR3 reads TGTGCCAGCTCAGGCGGGGCTTCCTACACTGAAGCTTTCTTT. Translating it yields CASSGGASYTEAFF.